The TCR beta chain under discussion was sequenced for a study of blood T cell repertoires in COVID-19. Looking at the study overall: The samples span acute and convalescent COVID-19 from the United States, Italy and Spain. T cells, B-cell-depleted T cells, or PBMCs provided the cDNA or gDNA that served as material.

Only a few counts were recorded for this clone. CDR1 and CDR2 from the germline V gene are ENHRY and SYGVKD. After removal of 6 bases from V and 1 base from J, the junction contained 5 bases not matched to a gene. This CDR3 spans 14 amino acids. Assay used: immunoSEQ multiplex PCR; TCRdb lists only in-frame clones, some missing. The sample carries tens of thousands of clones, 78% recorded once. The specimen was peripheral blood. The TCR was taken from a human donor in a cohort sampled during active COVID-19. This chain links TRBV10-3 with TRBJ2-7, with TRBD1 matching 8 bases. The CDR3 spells CAISQDRVSYEQYF. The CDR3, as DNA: TGTGCCATCAGCCAGGACAGGGTGTCCTACGAGCAGTACTTC.